The source of this T cell receptor beta chain is a study of shared clonotypes between healthy human individuals. For the study at large: The plates for each donor numbered three CD4 naive, three CD4 memory, two CD8 naive and one CD8 memory.

Trimming left V 8 bases short and J 2 bases short, with 18 bases between. CDR3 length: 15 amino acids. The germline gives CDR1 MNHNS, CDR2 SASEGT. Method: immunoSEQ multiplex PCR; TCRdb's copy keeps in-frame clones and lacks some. The sample holds roughly 1,100,000 clones; about 70% are singletons and the top ten take over 1.3%. The sample was memory CD4+ T cells sorted from blood. The subset denotes: CD45RA-negative fraction. This chain joins TRBV6-1 and TRBJ1-1, with a tentative D call TRBD1 (6 bases). The clonotype was recovered from a man between 18 and 35 years old in good health. The DNA of the CDR3 is TGTGCCAGCGAGTGGTGGGGGGGCCTTAACACTGAAGCTTTCTTT. Its translation is CASEWWGGLNTEAFF.